The entry that follows covers one T cell receptor (beta chain) sequence. Its antigen is still unknown. All participating donors were Caucasian adults from Nashville, Tennessee. The data belong to a study of shared clonotypes between healthy human individuals. The study, taken as a whole, reports: It was observed that about 5% of naive CD4 clonotypes were shared across a handful of donors.

The CDR3 has 14 amino acids. Losses at the gene ends were 7 bases for V and 8 bases for J; bases not matched to a gene: 9. From germline, CDR1 is MNHEY and CDR2 SMNVEV (reference sequence). Method: immunoSEQ multiplex PCR; TCRdb's copy keeps in-frame clones and lacks some. This sample has roughly 2,500,000 clones, with 93% found just once. The receptor was isolated from a man between 18 and 35 years old in good health. Some clones in this sample may be carry-over from other donors' samples. V is TRBV27 and J is TRBJ2-1; 9 nucleotides match TRBD2. The specimen was naive CD4+ T cells from PBMCs. Subset meaning: CD45RA+ positively selected. The CDR3 here is CASIGAGGSYEQFF. The CDR3 DNA sequence: TGTGCCAGCATAGGTGCGGGAGGGTCGTATGAGCAGTTCTTC.